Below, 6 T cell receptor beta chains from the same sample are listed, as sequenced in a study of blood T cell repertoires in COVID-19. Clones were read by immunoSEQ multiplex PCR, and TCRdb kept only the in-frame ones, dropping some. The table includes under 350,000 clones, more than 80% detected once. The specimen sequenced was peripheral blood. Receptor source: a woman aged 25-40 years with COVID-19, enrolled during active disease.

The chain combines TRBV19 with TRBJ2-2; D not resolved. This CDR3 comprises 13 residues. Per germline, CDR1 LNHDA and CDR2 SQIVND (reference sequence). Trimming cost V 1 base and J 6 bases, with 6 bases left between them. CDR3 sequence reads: CASSIVPAGELFF. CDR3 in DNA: TGTGCCAGTAGTATAGTTCCTGCCGGGGAGCTGTTTTTT.

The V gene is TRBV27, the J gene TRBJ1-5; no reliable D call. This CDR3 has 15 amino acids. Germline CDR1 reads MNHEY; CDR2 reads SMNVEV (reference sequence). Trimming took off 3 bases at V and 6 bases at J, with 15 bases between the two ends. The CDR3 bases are TGTGCCAGCAGTTTTGCGGGCTCTCGGGGTCAGCCCCAGCATTTT. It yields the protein CASSFAGSRGQPQHF.

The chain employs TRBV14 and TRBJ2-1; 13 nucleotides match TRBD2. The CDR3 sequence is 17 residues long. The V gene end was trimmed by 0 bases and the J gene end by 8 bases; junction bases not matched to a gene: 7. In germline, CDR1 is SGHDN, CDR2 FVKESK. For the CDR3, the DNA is TGTGCCAGCAGCCAAGAGAGACTAGCGGGAGGCGAGGATGAGCAGTTCTTC. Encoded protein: CASSQERLAGGEDEQFF.

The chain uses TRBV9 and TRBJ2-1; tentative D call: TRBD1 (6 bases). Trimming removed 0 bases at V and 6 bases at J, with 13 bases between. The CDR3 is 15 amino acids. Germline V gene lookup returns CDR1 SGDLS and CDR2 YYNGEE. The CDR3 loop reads CASSVGGGRPNEQFF. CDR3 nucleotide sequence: TGTGCCAGCAGCGTAGGAGGGGGACGCCCCAATGAGCAGTTCTTC.

The CDR3 region is CASSILGTGNTEAFF. DNA of the CDR3: TGTGCCAGTAGTATACTTGGGACAGGGAACACTGAAGCTTTCTTT. The chain is built from TRBV19 and TRBJ1-1; 8 bases line up with TRBD1. CDR3 size: 15 residues. V trimming: 2 bases; J trimming: 1 base; junction bases outside the gene matches: 3. Germline V gene sequence: CDR1 LNHDA, CDR2 SQIVND (reference sequence). The full variable domain, rest sourced from reference TRBV19 and TRBJ1-1, is DGGITQSPKYLFRKEGQNVTLSCEQNLNHDAMYWYRQDPGQGLRLIYYSQIVNDFQKGDIAEGYSVSREKKESFPLTVTSAQKNPTAFYLCASSILGTGNTEAFFGQGTRLTVV.

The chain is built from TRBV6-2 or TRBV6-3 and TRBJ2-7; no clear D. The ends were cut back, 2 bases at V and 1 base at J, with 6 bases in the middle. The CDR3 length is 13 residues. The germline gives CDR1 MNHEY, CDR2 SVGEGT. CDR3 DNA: TGTGCCAGCAGTTACACTGAATCCTACGAGCAGTACTTC. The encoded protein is CASSYTESYEQYF.